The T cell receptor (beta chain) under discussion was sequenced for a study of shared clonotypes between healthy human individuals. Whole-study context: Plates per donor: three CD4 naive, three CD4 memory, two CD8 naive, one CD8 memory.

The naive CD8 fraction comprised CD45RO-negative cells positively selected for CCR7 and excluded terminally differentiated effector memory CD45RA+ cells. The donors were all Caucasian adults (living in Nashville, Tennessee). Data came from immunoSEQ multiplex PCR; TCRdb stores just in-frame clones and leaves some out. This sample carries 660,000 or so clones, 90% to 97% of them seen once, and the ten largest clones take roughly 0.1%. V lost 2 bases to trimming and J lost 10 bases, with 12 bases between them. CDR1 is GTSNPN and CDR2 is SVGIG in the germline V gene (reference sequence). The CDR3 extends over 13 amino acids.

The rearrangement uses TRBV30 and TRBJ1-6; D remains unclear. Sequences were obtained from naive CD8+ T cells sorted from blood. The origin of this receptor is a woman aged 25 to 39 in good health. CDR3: CAWSWGVSSPLHF. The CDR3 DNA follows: TGTGCCTGGAGTTGGGGAGTCAGCTCACCCCTCCACTTT.